The 12 T cell receptor beta chains below all came from one sample that was sequenced in a study of shared clonotypes between healthy human individuals. The naive CD8 population came from CD45RO-negative cells selected for CCR7, without terminally differentiated effector memory CD45RA+ cells. Measured with immunoSEQ multiplex PCR; TCRdb has only the in-frame clones, and not every one. The data hold around 1.9 million clones, with about 93% observed a single time. The sample comprised naive CD8+ T cells from PBMCs. Source of these receptors: a young man in good health. Some clones in this sample may be carry-over from other donors' samples.

The chain carries TRBV29-1 and TRBJ2-4; TRBD2 matches at 9 bases. Germline V gene sequence: CDR1 SQVTM, CDR2 ANQGSEA. J lost 5 bases, V lost 4 bases, and 6 bases had no gene match. The CDR3 contains 14 residues. For the CDR3, the DNA is TGCAGCGTTGGGACTAGCGAGTTGGAAAACATTCAGTACTTC. Protein: CSVGTSELENIQYF.

The genes are TRBV27 and TRBJ2-7; D possibly uses TRBD1 or TRBD2 (5 bases each). Trimming took off 7 bases at V and 6 bases at J, with 10 bases between the two ends. The CDR3 totals 11 residues. The germline gives CDR1 MNHEY, CDR2 SMNVEV (reference sequence). In nucleotides, the CDR3 is TGTGCCAGCACCAGGGACGGCGAGCAGTACTTC. Translating gives CASTRDGEQYF.

This CDR3 is CASSSREGFIEAFF. CDR3 sequence (DNA): TGTGCCAGCAGCTCACGGGAGGGATTCATTGAAGCTTTCTTT. This chain connects TRBV7-2 to TRBJ1-1, with D uncertain. The CDR3 consists of 14 residues. Germline V gene lookup returns CDR1 SGHTA and CDR2 FQGNSA. Between the trimmed V and J ends, which lost 4 bases and 7 bases, there was a span of 16 bases. Drawing the rest from reference TRBV7-2 and TRBJ1-1, the complete variable domain is GAGVSQSPSNKVTEKGKDVELRCDPISGHTALYWYRQSLGQGLEFLIYFQGNSAPDKSGLPSDRFSAERTGGSVSTLTIQRTQQEDSAVYLCASSSREGFIEAFFGQGTRLTVV.

The DNA of the CDR3 is TGTGCCAGCAGTTATTGGGGAAGGGACAGGGGATACGAGCAGTACTTC. This gives the protein CASSYWGRDRGYEQYF. This rearrangement joins TRBV28 to TRBJ2-7; 10 positions agree with TRBD1. The CDR3 extends over 16 amino acids. Germline CDR1 MDHEN, CDR2 SYDVKM. Trimming cost V 4 bases and J 4 bases; bases outside gene matches: 10.

The V and J genes are TRBV27 and TRBJ2-7; TRBD1 matches at 12 bases. Germline trimming cut 4 bases from V and 3 bases from J; bases unmatched to any gene: 4. CDR1 MNHEY and CDR2 SMNVEV come from the germline V gene (reference sequence). CDR3 length: 15 amino acids. The CDR3 region is CASSYGTGGVYEQYF. The CDR3 DNA reads as TGTGCCAGCAGTTATGGGACAGGGGGCGTCTACGAGCAGTACTTC.

As to this clone: Other DNA sequences from this sample encode an identical CDR3 as well. The chain joins TRBV27 to TRBJ2-7, with 7 bases fitting TRBD2. This CDR3 comprises 14 residues. V shed 2 bases and J 2 bases; nucleotides not matched to a gene: 3. Germline CDR1 MNHEY, CDR2 SMNVEV (reference sequence). Written as DNA, the CDR3 is TGTGCCAGCAGTTTAACTAGCGTAGCCTACGAGCAGTACTTC. Translating gives CASSLTSVAYEQYF.

The chain employs TRBV7-3 and TRBJ2-1; D may correspond to TRBD1 or TRBD2 (6 bases each). V shed 5 bases and J shed 11 bases, with 13 bases lying between them. This CDR3 has 12 amino acids. The germline V gene has CDR1 SGHTA and CDR2 FQGTGA. CDR3 residues: CASSLDRTKQFF. The CDR3 bases are TGTGCCAGCAGCCTCGACAGGACTAAGCAGTTCTTC.

The chain recombines TRBV30 with TRBJ2-2; D might be TRBD2 (5 bases). This CDR3 is 15 amino acids long. The germline V and J ends were trimmed by 7 bases and 0 bases, with 15 bases remaining between them. Germline V gene lookup returns CDR1 GTSNPN and CDR2 SVGIG (reference sequence). As DNA, the CDR3 is TGTGCCTCCTCGACGGGAATCGCGAACACCGGGGAGCTGTTTTTT. Protein sequence: CASSTGIANTGELFF.

The chain recombines TRBV11-2 with TRBJ2-3; TRBD2 aligns across 9 bases. This CDR3 spans 17 amino acids. Germline CDR1 is SGHAT and CDR2 is FQNNGV. Trimming took 1 base from V and 6 from J; bases not matched to a gene: 11. Here the CDR3 DNA reads TGTGCCAGCAGCTTAGTTGGGACTAGCTCCAGCGGGGATACGCAGTATTTT. It yields the protein CASSLVGTSSSGDTQYF.

The CDR3 DNA reads as TGCGCCAGCAGCCAAGCCGACAGAATTACCGCAAAACTGTTTTTT. Its protein product is CASSQADRITAKLFF. V usage is TRBV4-3 and J usage is TRBJ1-4, with D perhaps matching TRBD1 (5 bases). Germline V gene sequence: CDR1 LGHNA, CDR2 YSLEER. V gave up 1 base and J gave up 10 bases, with 16 bases separating them. The CDR3 loop spans 15 amino acids.

V usage is TRBV27 and J usage is TRBJ1-1; tentative D call: TRBD1 (5 bases). Trimming stripped 11 bases from V and 1 base from J, with 20 bases between. The CDR3 is made up of 15 amino acids. Germline assignment: CDR1 MNHEY and CDR2 SMNVEV (reference sequence). The CDR3 DNA sequence: TGTGCCGCCCTGTCCGGGGACTACGGGAACACTGAAGCTTTCTTT. Protein sequence: CAALSGDYGNTEAFF.

This clone has a handful of counts. This sequence joins TRBV7-9 and TRBJ2-7; D gene uncertain. The CDR3 extends over 14 amino acids. Trimming left V 5 bases short and J 0 bases short, with 11 bases between. Germline V gene sequence: CDR1 SEHNR, CDR2 FQNEAQ (reference sequence). CDR3 nucleotide sequence: TGTGCCAGCAGCCAGGTTACCAACTCCTACGAGCAGTACTTC. As protein: CASSQVTNSYEQYF.